This T cell receptor beta chain is drawn from a study of cytomegalovirus exposure and HLA in healthy donors. Broader study findings: Listed as cytomegalovirus-associated were 150 to 200 TCR beta chains. Whilst most TCR sequences proved rare, a subset of public TCRs occurred across many donors. First-cohort TCR clusters were later found to tend to co-occur in the roughly 110 validation repertoires.

A note on this clone: The antigen remains unidentified.

The assay was immunoSEQ multiplex PCR, and TCRdb's table has in-frame clones only and misses some. The table records 140,000 to 150,000 clones, roughly 93% of them present only once. J lost 4 bases, V lost 7 bases, and 7 bases had no gene match. This CDR3 contains 14 residues. Germline CDR1 MNHNS, CDR2 SASEGT. Sequenced material: PBMCs. The chain carries TRBV6-1 and TRBJ1-2; 9 bases line up with TRBD1. The TCR originated in a young man in good health and CMV-seropositive. CDR3 residues: CASTLTGGGYGYTF. CDR3 bases: TGTGCCAGCACCCTGACAGGGGGAGGCTATGGCTACACCTTC.